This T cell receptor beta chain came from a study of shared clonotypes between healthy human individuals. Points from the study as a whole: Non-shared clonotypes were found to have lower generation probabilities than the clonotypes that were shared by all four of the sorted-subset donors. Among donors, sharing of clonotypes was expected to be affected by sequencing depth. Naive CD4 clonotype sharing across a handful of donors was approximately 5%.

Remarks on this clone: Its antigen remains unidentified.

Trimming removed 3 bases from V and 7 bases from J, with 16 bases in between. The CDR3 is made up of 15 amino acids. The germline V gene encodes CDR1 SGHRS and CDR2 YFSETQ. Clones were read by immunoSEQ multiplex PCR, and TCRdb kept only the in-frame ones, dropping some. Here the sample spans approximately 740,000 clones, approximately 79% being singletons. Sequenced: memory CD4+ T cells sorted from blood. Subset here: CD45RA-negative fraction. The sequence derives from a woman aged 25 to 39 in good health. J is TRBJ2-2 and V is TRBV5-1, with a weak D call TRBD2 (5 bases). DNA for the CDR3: TGCGCCAGCAGCTCCGGGCCCGGCGAGGGCGGGGAGCTGTTTTTT. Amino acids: CASSSGPGEGGELFF.